This T cell receptor (beta chain) comes out of a study of control samples from healthy donors and cancer patients. The germline V gene has CDR1 ENHRY and CDR2 SYGVKD. V lost 2 bases, J lost 5 bases, and 7 bases lay in between. The CDR3 covers 13 residues. The data were produced by immunoSEQ multiplex PCR, yet TCRdb's version contains in-frame clones alone and is incomplete. The sample holds tens of thousands of clones, approximately 90% seen once. Material: blood. The chain carries TRBV10-3 and TRBJ1-5; possibly TRBD1 for D (6 bases). This sequence originates from a woman between 45 and 60 years old in good health. CDR3 loop: CAISEGGYQPQHF. The CDR3 nucleotides read TGTGCCATCAGTGAGGGGGGCTATCAGCCCCAGCATTTT.